This T cell receptor (beta chain) originates from a study of blood T cells in healthy people across ages. Across the whole study: For every two T cells, template switching captured about one barcoded beta molecule. Findings of the study overall: As age increased, TCR beta diversity per million T cells fell in a roughly linear fashion.

The CDR3 has 15 residues. Germline V lookup: CDR1 SGHRS, CDR2 YFSETQ. For this clonotype: Antigen specificity is unknown. At one of its ends the junction is not consistent with the germline gene, which may arise from a read error.

Using a J-beta primer mix together with a sample-barcoded 5' primer, a second PCR was run for about 6 to 11 cycles. TCRdb re-analysed the 5' RACE reads in MiXCR, keeping a single row per CDR3 protein. The sample comprises about 1,500,000 distinct CDR3 sequences, approximately 38% of which are singletons, and 7.9% rests with the top ten. Per-sample yields of isolated PBMCs were at least 6 million. What was sequenced was blood. This receptor was taken from a woman aged 18-35 years in good health. The V gene is TRBV5-1, the J gene TRBJ2-5, with D possibly TRBD1 on 6 matching bases. This CDR3 is CAGSLQGREQETQYF. CDR3 in DNA: TGCGCCGGCAGCTTACAGGGAAGGGAACAAGAGACCCAGTACTTC.